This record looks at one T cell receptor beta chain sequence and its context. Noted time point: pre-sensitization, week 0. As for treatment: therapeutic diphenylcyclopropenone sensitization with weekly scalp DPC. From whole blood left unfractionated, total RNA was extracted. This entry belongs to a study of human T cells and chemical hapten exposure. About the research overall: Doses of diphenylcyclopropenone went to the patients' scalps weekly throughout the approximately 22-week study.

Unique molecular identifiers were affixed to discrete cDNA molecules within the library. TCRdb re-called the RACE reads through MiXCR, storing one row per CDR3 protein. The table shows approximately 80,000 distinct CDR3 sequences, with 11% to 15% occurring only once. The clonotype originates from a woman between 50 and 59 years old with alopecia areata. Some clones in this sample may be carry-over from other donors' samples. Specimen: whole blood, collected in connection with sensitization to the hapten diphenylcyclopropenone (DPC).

CDR3 coding DNA: TGTGCCAGCAGTTTTTCGGACAGCTACTATGGCTACACCTTC. Its translation: CASSFSDSYYGYTF. The V call is TRBV12-3 or TRBV12-4, the J call TRBJ1-2; weak D call: TRBD1 (6 bases). V lost 3 bases, J lost 3 bases, and 11 bases lay in between. CDR3 length: 14 residues.